This T cell receptor (beta chain) was sequenced during a study of CD8 T cells in ankylosing spondylitis (dated by TCRdb to about 2017). Background on the whole study: T cell receptor beta repertoires were profiled in healthy donors and ankylosing spondylitis patients so that disease-linked TCR variants could be found. The whole study cohort included 108 healthy donors and 25 ankylosing spondylitis patients. Peripheral blood was sampled, and synovial fluid was additionally collected from ankylosing spondylitis patients.

Unmatched junction bases come to 2, with V trimmed by 0 bases and J by 3 bases. The CDR3 numbers 15 residues from cysteine through phenylalanine. Here the CDR3 DNA is all that survives: 45 bases in frame from base 1. Based on the germline V gene, the CDR1 and CDR2 sequences are SGDLS and YYNGEE. The instrument given in TCRdb is Illumina HiSeq 2500. TCR beta libraries were prepared by quantitative 5'-RACE with molecular barcodes. The published analysis was carried out like this. A new computational method based on a probabilistic model of VDJ rearrangement was used to identify disease-linked TCR variants. TCRdb handled the public reads itself, with Q25 trimming in fastp and clone calling in MiXCR, and kept productive beta chains. Each CDR3 protein gets just one entry, which takes the most common genes and DNA from the rows behind it. The V and J calls come from TCRdb's annotation, not from the publication. The table for this sample lists some 42,000 distinct CDR3 sequences; around 2.9% of them were counted only once. The ten top clones hold 4% to 5.5% of the sample.

Study-wide findings and limitations: Significant enrichment of the disease-linked clones was reported in matched synovial fluid samples from ankylosing spondylitis patients. The disease-linked clones showed a CD8+ phenotype and occurred at relatively low frequencies in peripheral blood. Some of the motif variants had been reported before in the synovial fluid and blood of reactive arthritis patients, a finding that suggests common disease-initiation mechanisms. A TCR beta motif of 8 or 9 highly homologous amino acid variants appeared characteristic of blood from ankylosing spondylitis patients.

This clonotype was seen ten or more times. This receptor's antigen is unknown. No base quality information exists; no much larger clone differs at one position. This clonotype was obtained from a male donor with ankylosing spondylitis or in good health (not recorded which). Sample: blood, either unsorted or a sorted T cell fraction (not recorded which). The sequence links TRBV9 to TRBJ2-3; 9 bases in the middle match TRBD1. The CDR3 loop reads CASSVAGQGTDTQYF. The sequence in DNA is TGTGCCAGCAGCGTAGCGGGACAGGGAACAGATACGCAGTATTTT.